This T cell receptor (beta chain) was captured in a study of control samples from healthy donors and cancer patients. TCRdb keeps only in-frame clones here, not all; method: immunoSEQ multiplex PCR. The sample carries about 79,000 clones, roughly 93% recorded once. Trimming removed 0 bases at V and 10 bases at J, with 10 bases between. CDR1 is SGHTA and CDR2 is FQGTGA in the germline V gene. The CDR3 is 13 residues long. The sequence came from a middle-aged woman with lung cancer. Sequenced material: PBMCs. The rearrangement joins TRBV7-3 to TRBJ2-1, with D possibly being TRBD2 (5 bases). CDR3 sequence: CASSLTWTSEQFF. DNA for the CDR3: TGTGCCAGCAGCTTAACGTGGACTTCCGAGCAGTTCTTC.